These 13 T cell receptor beta chains share one sample of origin, sequenced in a study of cytomegalovirus exposure and HLA in healthy donors (dated by TCRdb to about 2017). Library prep was done by the immunoSEQ multiplex PCR assay. A mixture of 60 forward primers for TCR Vbeta segments and 13 reverse primers for TCR Jbeta segments was used in the multiplex PCR. TCRdb carries this immuneACCESS record with in-frame sequences only. Its versions omit some clonotypes, under half of them owing to an unresolved V gene in the studies checked, with the rest unexplained. Across this sample there are around 79,000 clones, with 60% to 75% seen only once. The ten largest clones add up to roughly 15% of the sample. The specimen was PBMCs. These receptors were collected from a woman aged 40 to 50 in good health and CMV-seropositive.

In the case of this clone: At one of its ends the junction is not consistent with the germline gene, which may arise from a read error. This chain joins TRBV30 and TRBJ1-5; D might be TRBD1 (6 bases). CDR3 length: 13 amino acids. In germline, CDR1 is GTSNPN, CDR2 SVGIG (reference sequence). The CDR3 region is CVWSVQGDQPQHF. The CDR3 DNA follows: TGTGTCTGGAGTGTACAGGGAGATCAGCCCCAGCATTTT.

V and J are TRBV30 and TRBJ2-7; 9 bases are a match to TRBD2. This CDR3 comprises 11 residues. V shed 5 bases, J shed 6 bases, and the junction held 2 bases outside the gene matches. Germline assignment: CDR1 GTSNPN and CDR2 SVGIG (reference sequence). The CDR3 region has the DNA TGTGCCTGGGCGGGGGGGAGCGAGCAGTACTTC. Protein sequence: CAWAGGSEQYF.

V gene TRBV19 combines with J gene TRBJ1-3; D not certain. Per the germline V gene, CDR1 is LNHDA and CDR2 is SQIVND (reference sequence). V was clipped by 6 bases and J by 0 bases, with 6 bases between them. The CDR3 contains 13 residues. The CDR3 bases are TGTGCCAGTAGGGTGAGCTCTGGAAACACCATATATTTT. This translates into CASRVSSGNTIYF.

The chain employs TRBV19 and TRBJ1-6, with 7 bases lining up with TRBD1. CDR3 length equals 15 residues. V was clipped by 5 bases and J by 9 bases; unmatched bases: 10. Germline CDR1 LNHDA, CDR2 SQIVND (reference sequence). DNA of the CDR3: TGTGCCAGTAGTCCCACGGACAGGAAGGGTTCACCCCTCCACTTT. Its translation is CASSPTDRKGSPLHF.

This chain joins TRBV5-1 and TRBJ2-1; TRBD2 might be the D (5 bases). The germline V and J ends were trimmed by 4 bases and 8 bases, with 10 bases remaining between them. In germline, CDR1 is SGHRS, CDR2 YFSETQ. The CDR3 extends over 12 amino acids. As DNA, the CDR3 is TGCGCCAGCAGCGGGCTAGCCGATGAGCAGTTCTTC. Translation gives CASSGLADEQFF.

This clone was detected only once. This rearrangement joins TRBV6-1 to TRBJ2-7; D is perhaps TRBD1 (5 bases). Germline values: CDR1 MNHNS, CDR2 SASEGT. CDR3 length: 14 residues. Trimming stripped 2 bases from V and 7 bases from J, with 15 bases between. The CDR3 loop reads CASSEWKTQGEQYF. The CDR3 nucleotides are TGTGCCAGCAGTGAATGGAAAACTCAGGGTGAGCAGTACTTC.

The chain is built from TRBV6-5 and TRBJ2-5; D perhaps matches TRBD2 (6 bases). The CDR3 has 14 amino acids. Looked up from germline, CDR1 is MNHEY and CDR2 is SVGAGI. The germline V and J ends were trimmed by 0 bases and 10 bases, with 15 bases remaining between them. CDR3 amino acids: CASSYSLGAGGQYF. DNA for the CDR3: TGTGCCAGCAGTTACTCGCTGGGAGCCGGGGGCCAGTACTTC.

The rearrangement links TRBV6-5 to TRBJ2-7; D not certain. The V and J ends lost 3 bases and 0 bases respectively, with 12 bases between them. Germline lookup yields CDR1 MNHEY and CDR2 SVGAGI. The CDR3 is made up of 15 amino acids. The CDR3 loop reads CASSYEATSSYEQYF. CDR3 bases: TGTGCCAGCAGTTATGAAGCGACCAGCTCCTACGAGCAGTACTTC.

The genes are TRBV10-1 and TRBJ2-7, with D possibly being TRBD2 (6 bases). This CDR3 is built from 14 residues. The V and J ends lost 2 bases and 5 bases respectively, with 13 bases between them. The V gene's germline CDR1 is WNHNN and CDR2 SYGVQD (reference sequence). CDR3 protein: CASSEDGTGDEQYF. As DNA, the CDR3 is TGCGCCAGCAGTGAGGATGGAACGGGAGACGAGCAGTACTTC.

This chain connects TRBV30 to TRBJ1-6, with D tentatively TRBD1 (6 bases). The CDR3 runs to 13 residues. CDR1 and CDR2 (germline): GTSNPN, SVGIG (reference sequence). The germline V and J ends were trimmed by 8 bases and 6 bases, with 14 bases remaining between them. CDR3 protein: CARTTGTNSPLHF. CDR3 in DNA: TGTGCCCGTACTACAGGGACTAATTCACCCCTCCACTTT.

This clone appeared a few times. It differs at one base from a far larger clone, so likely a read error. This sequence joins TRBV6-7 and TRBJ1-3, with D unclear. TRBV6-7 is an ORF, with its function uncertain. The CDR3 sequence is 12 residues long. V was cut by 8 bases and J by 8 bases, with 13 bases left in between. CDR3 in amino acids: CASATRRDTIYF. The CDR3 DNA sequence: TGTGCCAGCGCCACCAGGAGGGACACCATATATTTT.

The chain employs TRBV5-1 and TRBJ2-7; TRBD1 aligns across 9 bases. V lost 4 bases to trimming and J lost 3 bases; unmatched junction nucleotides: 2. In germline, CDR1 is SGHRS, CDR2 YFSETQ. This CDR3 is built from 13 residues. The CDR3 sequence: CASSADRGYEQYF. The CDR3 coding sequence is TGCGCCAGCAGCGCGGACAGGGGCTACGAGCAGTACTTC.

V gene TRBV12-5 combines with J gene TRBJ2-1; D uncertain. CDR3 length: 12 residues. V lost 6 bases to trimming and J lost 11 bases, with 14 bases between them. Germline CDR1 is LGHNT and CDR2 is FRNRAP. Here the CDR3 DNA reads TGTGCTAGTGGAACAGAAGCCGGTCAGCAGTTCTTC. The encoded protein is CASGTEAGQQFF.